This TCR beta chain was recovered during a study of blood T cell repertoires in COVID-19. Per the study methods: Amplification of reference gene primers was used by the study to estimate nucleated cell counts. Only in-frame clones appear in the TCRdb table, and some are missing; sequencing was by immunoSEQ multiplex PCR. V, J and clone size are taken as reported in that table, and D and trimming were inferred from the DNA itself. The sample lists hundreds of thousands of clones; roughly 80% were seen once. The CDR3 is made up of 14 amino acids. The V gene's germline CDR1 is MNHEY and CDR2 SVGAGI. V dropped 7 bases and J dropped 4; count of bases not matched to a gene: 8. Recruits, aged roughly 18 to 100 years, lived in 24 US areas. Participant reports of clinical history set cohort assignment.

The gene calls are TRBV6-5 and TRBJ2-7; TRBD1 aligns across 9 bases. Material: PBMCs or T cells enriched from blood (not recorded which). The clonotype was recovered from a man between 40 and 49 years old who had been exposed to COVID-19. The chain's CDR3 is CASTTGQGTYEQYF. The CDR3 region has the DNA TGTGCCAGCACCACGGGACAGGGCACGTACGAGCAGTACTTC.